These 32 T cell receptor beta chains came from one sample sequenced in a study of T cells in localized non-small cell lung cancer (TCRdb year 2020). The library was built by means of the immunoSEQ multiplex PCR assay. This immuneACCESS table, as held by TCRdb, lists in-frame sequences with V and J called but not all clones. Of the missing ones, under half trace to an unresolved V gene in checked studies; the others have no known cause. The sample table lists under 45,000 clones, approximately 80% of them with a count of one. 7% to 8.5% of the sample lies in the top ten. Sequenced material: PBMCs, taken before any cancer treatment. Receptors originate from a man aged 40 to 70 with stage II lung adenocarcinoma.

The V and J genes are TRBV6-5 and TRBJ2-4; perhaps TRBD1 as D (5 bases). In germline, CDR1 is MNHEY, CDR2 SVGAGI. Deletions cut 6 bases from V and 10 bases from J, with 16 bases between. CDR3 length: 13 amino acids. The CDR3 region is CASRPRQGRIQYF. CDR3 in DNA: TGTGCCAGCAGACCCCGGCAGGGTCGTATTCAGTACTTC.

The chain joins TRBV6-6 to TRBJ1-5; 8 positions match TRBD1. Germline lookup yields CDR1 MNHNY and CDR2 SVGAGI (reference sequence). Trimming at V came to 6 bases and at J to 1 base, leaving 2 bases not matched to a gene. The CDR3 runs to 14 residues. In nucleotides, the CDR3 is TGTGCCAGCAGGTACAGGGGGAGCAATCAGCCCCAGCATTTT. The encoded protein is CASRYRGSNQPQHF.

The chain employs TRBV11-3 and TRBJ2-7; TRBD1 aligns across 8 bases. Germline V gene data show CDR1 as SGHNT and CDR2 as YENEEA. The CDR3 is 11 residues long. The J segment lost 6 bases and the V segment lost 5 bases, leaving 0 bases of the junction unmatched. CDR3 protein: CASSDRGEQYF. CDR3 coding DNA: TGTGCCAGCAGCGACAGGGGCGAGCAGTACTTC.

The gene calls are TRBV9 and TRBJ1-4; D is perhaps TRBD1 (5 bases). This CDR3 region has 16 residues. The V end was cut by 1 base, the J end by 0 bases, with 10 bases between. CDR1 SGDLS and CDR2 YYNGEE come from the germline V gene. Here the CDR3 DNA reads TGTGCCAGCAGCGTATCCGAGGGGTCAACTAATGAAAAACTGTTTTTT. Translating it yields CASSVSEGSTNEKLFF.

This sequence joins TRBV28 and TRBJ2-3; D tentatively fits TRBD1 or TRBD2 (6 bases each). CDR1 is MDHEN, CDR2 SYDVKM, per germline. CDR3 length: 16 residues. The V gene lost 5 bases and the J gene lost 4 bases, with 19 bases spanning the gap. In DNA, the CDR3 is TGTGCCAGCAGTCCTTCGGGGGCGGGATATTCAGATACGCAGTATTTT. Translated, it gives CASSPSGAGYSDTQYF.

The chain is built from TRBV19 and TRBJ2-5; 14 bases agree with TRBD2. The CDR3 is made up of 14 amino acids. The V and J ends lost 8 bases and 5 bases, in that order; junction bases with no gene match: 4. Germline V lookup: CDR1 LNHDA, CDR2 SQIVND (reference sequence). CDR3 bases: TGTGCCAGTGGGACTAGCGGGGGTCTCGAGACCCAGTACTTC. It specifies CASGTSGGLETQYF.

The CDR3 DNA is TGTGCCAGCCATTCAGGGGGCGAGGACGAGCAGTACTTC. Its translation is CASHSGGEDEQYF. The chain recombines TRBV18 with TRBJ2-7; the match to TRBD1 covers 8 bases. Germline values: CDR1 KGHSH, CDR2 LQKENI. The CDR3 totals 13 residues. After removal of 8 bases from V and 5 bases from J, the junction contained 8 bases not matched to a gene.

This clone was recorded a few times. This chain connects TRBV14 to TRBJ2-7; a weak D match, TRBD1 (5 bases). Germline V CDR1 and CDR2: SGHDN, FVKESK. Deletions cut 3 bases from V and 0 bases from J, with 6 bases between. The CDR3 runs to 13 residues. The CDR3 DNA follows: TGTGCCAGCAGCCAGGACACCTCCTACGAGCAGTACTTC. It encodes CASSQDTSYEQYF. Complete variable domain (other parts from reference TRBV14 and TRBJ2-7): EAGVTQFPSHSVIEKGQTVTLRCDPISGHDNLYWYRRVMGKEIKFLLHFVKESKQDESGMPNNRFLAERTGGTYSTLKVQPAELEDSGVYFCASSQDTSYEQYFGPGTRLTVT.

The rearrangement links TRBV27 to TRBJ2-5, with TRBD1 as a possible D gene (5 bases). The CDR3 covers 17 residues. Germline CDR1 is MNHEY and CDR2 is SMNVEV (reference sequence). Trimming pared 0 bases from V and 0 bases from J, leaving 14 bases between. CDR3 bases: TGTGCCAGCAGTTTATCCTTTAAGGGGCGTTACCAAGAGACCCAGTACTTC. Translated, it gives CASSLSFKGRYQETQYF.

The CDR3 coding sequence is TGTGCCAGCAGCCGGGGACAGGGCTACGAGCAGTACTTC. Protein sequence: CASSRGQGYEQYF. The chain is built from TRBV7-8 and TRBJ2-7; 9 bases match TRBD1. This CDR3 is 13 amino acids long. J was trimmed by 3 bases and V by 5 bases; bases with no gene match: 2. From germline, CDR1 is SGHVS and CDR2 FQNEAQ.

The chain links TRBV6-5 to TRBJ2-5; perhaps TRBD2 as D (6 bases). The CDR3 runs to 15 residues. V lost 3 bases, J lost 1 base, and 12 bases lay in between. Germline V CDR1 and CDR2: MNHEY, SVGAGI. The CDR3 sequence: CASSYTAGVQETQYF. CDR3 DNA sequence: TGTGCCAGCAGTTATACAGCGGGCGTCCAAGAGACCCAGTACTTC.

The gene calls are TRBV5-6 and TRBJ1-5; TRBD1 might be the D (6 bases). Trimming took off 3 bases at V and 2 bases at J, with 21 bases between the two ends. CDR1 SGHDT and CDR2 YYEEEE come from the germline V gene. The length of the CDR3 is 18 residues. In nucleotides, the CDR3 is TGTGCCAGCAGCTCCACGACAGGTTTCGAACGGGGCAATCAGCCCCAGCATTTT. Its protein is CASSSTTGFERGNQPQHF.

The genes are TRBV7-2 and TRBJ1-1; D perhaps matches TRBD1 (5 bases). Trimming cost V 5 bases and J 0 bases, with 13 bases left between them. The germline V gene encodes CDR1 SGHTA and CDR2 FQGNSA. The CDR3 runs 15 residues. CDR3 residues: CASSPDVGVNTEAFF. The CDR3 region has the DNA TGTGCCAGCAGCCCCGACGTAGGGGTGAACACTGAAGCTTTCTTT.

The chain has TRBV28 and TRBJ2-7; TRBD2 is a possible D gene (6 bases). This CDR3 contains 13 residues. In germline, CDR1 is MDHEN, CDR2 SYDVKM. V gave up 7 bases and J gave up 4 bases, with 14 bases separating them. The CDR3 here is CASTGGNLYEQYF. The CDR3 bases are TGTGCCAGCACTGGAGGGAATCTGTACGAGCAGTACTTC.

The chain uses TRBV11-3 and TRBJ1-6; D gene ambiguous. The CDR3 covers 13 residues. V was pared by 0 bases and J by 9 bases, with 6 bases between. Germline-derived CDR1 and CDR2 are SGHNT and YENEEA. CDR3 protein: CASSLDLGSPLHF. In nucleotides, the CDR3 is TGTGCCAGCAGCTTAGATCTCGGTTCACCCCTCCACTTT. Filled out from reference TRBV11-3 and TRBJ1-6, the complete variable domain reads EAGVVQSPRYKIIEKKQPVAFWCNPISGHNTLYWYLQNLGQGPELLIRYENEEAVDDSQLPKDRFSAERLKGVDSTLKIQPAELGDSAVYLCASSLDLGSPLHFGNGTRLTVT.

The chain uses TRBV19 and TRBJ1-1; 7 nucleotides match TRBD1. CDR1 and CDR2 from the germline V gene are LNHDA and SQIVND (reference sequence). The CDR3 has 15 residues. The trim removed 6 bases at V and 1 base at J, leaving 8 bases unmatched. For the CDR3, the DNA is TGTGCCAGTAGCCGACAGGGTTTGGGGAACACTGAAGCTTTCTTT. It translates to CASSRQGLGNTEAFF.

The chain recombines TRBV7-2 with TRBJ2-6; no firm D call. The CDR3 has 16 residues. V was shortened by 4 bases and J by 0 bases, with 10 bases between the two germline ends. Germline lookup yields CDR1 SGHTA and CDR2 FQGNSA. The CDR3 nucleotides are TGTGCCAGCAGCTCCTCCACGCTCTCTGGGGCCAACGTCCTGACTTTC. It yields the protein CASSSSTLSGANVLTF. The variable domain in full, completed from reference TRBV7-2 and TRBJ2-6, reads GAGVSQSPSNKVTEKGKDVELRCDPISGHTALYWYRQSLGQGLEFLIYFQGNSAPDKSGLPSDRFSAERTGGSVSTLTIQRTQQEDSAVYLCASSSSTLSGANVLTFGAGSRLTVL.

The V call is TRBV21-1, the J call TRBJ2-2; the table's D call, TRBD2, has no DNA check behind it. TRBV21-1 is described as a pseudogene. The CDR3 extends over 20 amino acids. In DNA, the CDR3 is TGTGCCAGCAGCTCAAAGTGGGGGAGCCCTAGCGGGAGGGCGGCCGGGGAGCTGTTTTTT. Protein: CASSSKWGSPSGRAAGELFF.

This clone was seen a single time. The CDR3 reads CASGLVPSGETQYF. The CDR3 DNA is TGTGCTAGTGGTTTGGTACCTTCAGGGGAGACCCAGTACTTC. The V gene is TRBV12-5, the J gene TRBJ2-5; D possibly corresponds to TRBD1 (5 bases). This CDR3 has 14 amino acids. The ends were cut back, 0 bases at V and 5 bases at J, with 10 bases in the middle. Germline V CDR1 and CDR2: LGHNT, FRNRAP.

This chain connects TRBV6-6 to TRBJ2-5, with D possibly matching TRBD2 (7 bases). Per the germline V gene, CDR1 is MNHNY and CDR2 is SVGAGI (reference sequence). Trimming took 6 bases from V and 3 from J, leaving 17 bases between them. This CDR3 contains 15 residues. CDR3 amino acids: CASRDGGRAKETQYF. As DNA, the CDR3 is TGTGCCAGCAGAGACGGGGGGCGAGCGAAAGAGACCCAGTACTTC.

The V call is TRBV6-6, the J call TRBJ1-2; D may be TRBD1 (6 bases). The ends were cut back, 4 bases at V and 7 bases at J, with 13 bases in the middle. The CDR3 loop spans 13 amino acids. Germline values: CDR1 MNHNY, CDR2 SVGAGI (reference sequence). As DNA, the CDR3 is TGTGCCAGCAGTTTGTACAGGGAAGGTGGCTACACCTTC. Protein sequence: CASSLYREGGYTF.

The chain employs TRBV15 and TRBJ1-5, with 7 bases fitting TRBD1. Germline V gene data show CDR1 as LNHNV and CDR2 as YYDKDF (reference sequence). This CDR3 is built from 15 residues. V shed 5 bases, J shed 11 bases, and the junction held 15 bases outside the gene matches. The CDR3 region is CATSSRQGLSPAQHF. As DNA, the CDR3 is TGTGCCACCAGCTCTCGACAGGGTCTATCCCCGGCCCAGCATTTT.

The chain has TRBV19 and TRBJ2-7, with 7 bases identical to TRBD2. This CDR3 has 16 amino acids. V was pared by 3 bases and J by 0 bases, with 8 bases of the junction left unmatched. Looked up from germline, CDR1 is LNHDA and CDR2 is SQIVND (reference sequence). CDR3 DNA sequence: TGTGCCAGTAGTATGATAGCGGGTTTGAGCTCCTACGAGCAGTACTTC. This encodes CASSMIAGLSSYEQYF.

The rearrangement joins TRBV12-5 to TRBJ1-5, with a possible D match to TRBD1 (5 bases). The CDR3 spans 15 residues. V lost 1 base and J lost 8, with 15 bases in between. Germline-derived CDR1 and CDR2 are LGHNT and FRNRAP. The DNA for the CDR3 is TGTGCTAGTGGTTTGGACCTGACAGAGGCAGAGCCCCAGCATTTT. Protein product: CASGLDLTEAEPQHF.

This chain uses TRBV28 with TRBJ2-2; 9 bases match TRBD1. The CDR3 sequence is 16 residues long. Germline V gene sequence: CDR1 MDHEN, CDR2 SYDVKM. The V and J ends lost 1 base and 7 bases, in that order; junction bases with no gene match: 7. The CDR3 region is CASSLSGTGRRGELFF. CDR3 bases: TGTGCCAGCAGTTTATCAGGGACAGGGCGCCGCGGGGAGCTGTTTTTT.

This clone was seen more than once but under ten times. This chain joins TRBV4-3 and TRBJ2-4; TRBD2 matches 9 bases. V trimming: 0 bases; J trimming: 9 bases; junction bases outside the gene matches: 6. The CDR3 sequence is 15 residues long. Germline V gives CDR1 LGHNA, CDR2 YSLEER. CDR3 amino acids: CASSQDYAGGIIQYF. For the CDR3, the DNA is TGCGCCAGCAGCCAAGACTACGCGGGAGGGATCATTCAGTACTTC.

By share of the sample, this clone is medium-sized. The rearrangement joins TRBV28 to TRBJ1-1, with 11 bases aligning to TRBD1. This CDR3 region has 14 residues. The germline CDR1 and CDR2 sequences are MDHEN and SYDVKM. Losses at the gene ends were 9 bases for V and 8 bases for J; bases not matched to a gene: 11. CDR3 DNA: TGTGCCAGTTACGGACAGGGGGCGGTTTCCGAAGCTTTCTTT. Its protein product is CASYGQGAVSEAFF.

The chain couples TRBV4-3 to TRBJ2-5; 11 bases are shared with TRBD1. The CDR3 runs to 14 residues. Losses at the gene ends were 4 bases for V and 4 bases for J; bases not matched to a gene: 2. The germline CDR1 and CDR2 sequences are LGHNA and YSLEER. CDR3 sequence (DNA): TGCGCCAGCAGCCTCGGACAGGGGGCAGAGACCCAGTACTTC. Protein: CASSLGQGAETQYF.

The chain carries TRBV6-6 and TRBJ2-7; D remains unclear. V was pared by 2 bases and J by 2 bases, with 10 bases between. Germline V gives CDR1 MNHNY, CDR2 SVGAGI (reference sequence). The CDR3 has 14 residues. CDR3 in DNA: TGTGCCAGCAGTTACAACGGCAACACCTACGAGCAGTACTTC. This translates into CASSYNGNTYEQYF.

This clone has more than one count but fewer than ten. V and J are TRBV4-3 and TRBJ2-1; D remains ambiguous. Trimming stripped 0 bases from V and 3 bases from J, with 12 bases between. Germline assignment: CDR1 LGHNA and CDR2 YSLEER. The CDR3 sequence is 16 residues long. The CDR3 bases are TGCGCCAGCAGCCAAGATGGAGAGAATCACTACAATGAGCAGTTCTTC. Translating gives CASSQDGENHYNEQFF.

This clone was counted a few times. J is TRBJ1-5 and V is TRBV6-1; tentative D call: TRBD1 (6 bases). The germline V gene encodes CDR1 MNHNS and CDR2 SASEGT. V lost 6 bases, J lost 3 bases, and 12 bases lay in between. The CDR3 runs to 14 residues. This CDR3 reads CASRGAHANQPQHF. CDR3 nucleotide sequence: TGTGCCAGCAGGGGGGCACACGCCAATCAGCCCCAGCATTTT.

The V and J genes are TRBV5-8 and TRBJ2-1; 12 bases fit TRBD1. The CDR3 is 15 amino acids. Germline V gene data show CDR1 as SGHTS and CDR2 as YDEGEE. Germline trimming cut 1 base from V and 9 bases from J; bases unmatched to any gene: 5. The CDR3 sequence is CASSLLGQGASEQFF. CDR3 coding DNA: TGTGCCAGCAGCTTGCTGGGACAGGGGGCAAGTGAGCAGTTCTTC.